Below are 15 T cell receptor beta chains sequenced from a single sample in a study of T cells in Graves' hyperthyroidism and ophthalmopathy. From RNA transcripts, TCR beta CDR3 regions were amplified. The HTBI set primed first-round TCR CDR3 RT-PCR. TCRdb used MiXCR to reprocess the multiplex PCR reads, holding one entry per CDR3 protein. The sample contains about 52,000 distinct CDR3 sequences, around half of which appear only once. The specimen sequenced was blood. Source of these receptors: a woman between 45 and 65 years old with Graves' ophthalmopathy.

This rearrangement joins TRBV7-2 to TRBJ2-7; 15 nucleotides line up with TRBD2. V shed 1 base and J 6 bases; nucleotides not matched to a gene: 4. Germline loops: CDR1 SGHTA, CDR2 FQGNSA. The CDR3 runs 16 residues. The CDR3: CASSLGTSGRVPEQYF. CDR3 in DNA: TGTGCCAGCAGCTTAGGGACTAGCGGGAGGGTACCCGAGCAGTACTTC. The variable domain in full, completed from reference TRBV7-2 and TRBJ2-7, reads GAGVSQSPSNKVTEKGKDVELRCDPISGHTALYWYRQSLGQGLEFLIYFQGNSAPDKSGLPSDRFSAERTGGSVSTLTIQRTQQEDSAVYLCASSLGTSGRVPEQYFGPGTRLTVT.

There are many counts of this clonotype. The V call is TRBV5-1, the J call TRBJ2-3; no clear D gene. CDR1 is SGHRS and CDR2 is YFSETQ in the germline V gene. Trimming removed 0 bases at V and 0 bases at J, with 8 bases between. This CDR3 has 15 residues. This CDR3 is CASSLEWASTDTQYF. CDR3 sequence (DNA): TGCGCCAGCAGCTTGGAATGGGCTAGCACAGATACGCAGTATTTT.

For this clonotype: The junction departs from the called germline gene at one end, perhaps through a read error. The J gene is TRBJ1-3, the V gene TRBV19; the match to TRBD1 covers 9 bases. Per germline, CDR1 LNHDA and CDR2 SQIVND (reference sequence). The CDR3 is 15 amino acids. CDR3: CAISIGGTGGNTIYF. The CDR3 DNA reads TGTGCCATTAGTATTGGGGGGACAGGGGGAAACACCATATATTTT.

Regarding this clonotype: This likely comes from a read error, as the CDR3 has no conserved phenylalanine or tryptophan at its end. V and J are TRBV12-3 or TRBV12-4 and TRBJ1-5; TRBD1 might be the D (5 bases). The length of the CDR3 is 13 residues. V was cut by 6 bases and J by 4 bases, with 10 bases left in between. The CDR3: CASRLGTNQPQHL. Written as DNA, the CDR3 is TGTGCCAGCAGGTTGGGGACGAATCAGCCCCAGCATTTG.

In this sample, this clonotype turned up many times. The rearrangement joins TRBV4-1 to TRBJ1-1, with D uncertain. V was shortened by 2 bases and J by 2 bases, with 9 bases between the two germline ends. Germline values: CDR1 MGHRA, CDR2 YSYEKL. This CDR3 contains 14 residues. CDR3: CASSQPLINTEAFF. CDR3 nucleotides: TGCGCCAGCAGCCAACCGTTGATTAACACTGAAGCTTTCTTT.

This clonotype was detected many times. This sequence joins TRBV6-6 and TRBJ2-1; D not resolved. Between the trimmed V and J ends, which lost 2 bases and 5 bases, there was a span of 10 bases. Per germline, CDR1 MNHNY and CDR2 SVGAGI (reference sequence). The CDR3 sequence is 14 residues long. Written as DNA, the CDR3 is TGTGCCAGCAGTTACGTTCAGGATAACAATGAGCAGTTCTTC. It translates to CASSYVQDNNEQFF.

The chain joins TRBV6-2 or TRBV6-3 to TRBJ2-2; D gene ambiguous. In germline, CDR1 is MNHEY, CDR2 SVGEGT. Trimming removed 5 bases from V and 1 base from J, with 8 bases in between. The CDR3 covers 14 residues. CDR3 residues: CASSGIRNTGELFF. DNA for the CDR3: TGTGCCAGCAGTGGCATTCGGAACACCGGGGAGCTGTTTTTT.

The genes are TRBV6-6 and TRBJ1-3; D perhaps matches TRBD1 (5 bases). The ends were cut back, 2 bases at V and 2 bases at J, with 13 bases in the middle. The CDR3 consists of 16 residues. Germline V gene data show CDR1 as MNHNY and CDR2 as SVGAGI (reference sequence). CDR3 protein: CASSYLGDLPGNTIYF. The CDR3 DNA follows: TGTGCCAGCAGTTACCTAGGGGACCTCCCTGGAAACACCATATATTTT.

About this clonotype itself: This could be a read error, since a much larger clone is one nucleotide away. The chain is built from TRBV12-3 or TRBV12-4 and TRBJ2-3; maybe TRBD1 (5 bases). The J call is in doubt because the DNA end fits TRBJ1-5 better. There are 14 residues in the CDR3. DNA for the CDR3: TGTGCCAGCAGCCAACCGGGGCGCACAGATACGCAGCATTTT. Its protein is CASSQPGRTDTQHF.

This clonotype turned up a few times. The V gene is TRBV11-2, the J gene TRBJ2-5, with D possibly TRBD2 on 6 matching bases. The V end lost 1 base, the J end lost 3 bases, and 15 bases lay between the germline ends. Germline CDR1 SGHAT, CDR2 FQNNGV. The CDR3 covers 16 residues. CDR3 region: CASSLGGVPPKETQYF. DNA for the CDR3: TGTGCCAGCAGCTTAGGGGGGGTCCCCCCAAAAGAGACCCAGTACTTC.

A remark on this clonotype: The junction and the germline gene differ at one end; a read error may be behind it. The gene calls are TRBV2 and TRBJ1-3, with D perhaps TRBD1 (5 bases). The CDR3 is 15 residues long. CDR1 is SNHLY and CDR2 is FYNNEI in the germline V gene. The CDR3 DNA reads as TGTGCCAGCATACCCTCCGGGACTGCTGGAGACACCATATATTTT. This sequence encodes CASIPSGTAGDTIYF.

J is TRBJ1-2 and V is TRBV2; D not resolved. CDR3 length equals 14 residues. Trimming pared 1 base from V and 3 bases from J, leaving 9 bases between. Germline values: CDR1 SNHLY, CDR2 FYNNEI. The CDR3 region has the DNA TGTGCCAGCAGTGAAGGGGTGGAATACTATGGCTACACCTTC. Translated: CASSEGVEYYGYTF.

This clonotype was found many times. The chain recombines TRBV3-1 with TRBJ1-2; 9 bases agree with TRBD1. The trim removed 1 base at V and 6 bases at J, leaving 0 bases unmatched. The CDR3 is 13 residues long. Germline-derived CDR1 and CDR2 are LGHDT and YNNKEL (reference sequence). CDR3 loop: CASSQGTGDGYTF. CDR3 DNA sequence: TGTGCCAGCAGCCAAGGGACAGGGGATGGCTACACCTTC.

This clonotype was counted at least ten times. The rearrangement uses TRBV14 and TRBJ1-2; D gene uncertain. The V gene's germline CDR1 is SGHDN and CDR2 FVKESK. The CDR3 is 13 residues long. The ends were cut back, 0 bases at V and 7 bases at J, with 9 bases in the middle. CDR3 sequence reads: CASSQDWARGYTF. The CDR3 DNA reads TGTGCCAGCAGCCAAGATTGGGCACGTGGCTACACCTTC.

This clonotype appeared many times. The V call is TRBV5-8, the J call TRBJ2-2; 9 bases fit TRBD2. V lost 4 bases and J lost 1; bases outside the gene matches: 2. Germline assignment: CDR1 SGHTS and CDR2 YDEGEE. The CDR3 loop spans 15 amino acids. CDR3 protein: CASSGGGGNTGELFF. CDR3 nucleotides: TGTGCCAGCAGCGGCGGGGGGGGGAACACCGGGGAGCTGTTTTTT.